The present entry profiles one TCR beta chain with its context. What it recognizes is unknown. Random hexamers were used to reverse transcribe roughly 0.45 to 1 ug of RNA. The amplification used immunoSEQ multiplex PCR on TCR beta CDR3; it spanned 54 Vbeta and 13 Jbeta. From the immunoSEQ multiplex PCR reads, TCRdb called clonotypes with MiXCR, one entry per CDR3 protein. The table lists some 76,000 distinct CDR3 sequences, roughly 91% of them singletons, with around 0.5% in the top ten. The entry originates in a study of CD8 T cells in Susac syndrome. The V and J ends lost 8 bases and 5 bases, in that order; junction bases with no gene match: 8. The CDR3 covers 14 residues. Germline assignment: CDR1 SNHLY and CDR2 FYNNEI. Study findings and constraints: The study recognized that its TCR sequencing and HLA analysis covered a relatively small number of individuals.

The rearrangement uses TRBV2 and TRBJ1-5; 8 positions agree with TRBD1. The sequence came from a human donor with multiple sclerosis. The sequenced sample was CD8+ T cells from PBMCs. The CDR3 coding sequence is TGTGCCAGCGGAACGACAGGGGCCCATCAGCCCCAGCATTTT. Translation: CASGTTGAHQPQHF.